This TCR beta chain was sequenced during a study of blood T cells in healthy people across ages. It was with a sample-barcoded 5' primer and a J-beta primer mix that a second PCR of roughly 7 to 12 cycles was run. TCRdb recomputed calls from the 5' RACE reads with MiXCR, one row per CDR3 protein. The sample records some 1,000,000 distinct CDR3 sequences, roughly 24% being singletons. Trimming removed 3 bases at V and 0 bases at J, with 10 bases between. The CDR3 has 15 residues. In germline, CDR1 is SGHTA, CDR2 FQGTGA. These data were also reused for a study on T cells of mothers and their children. This second study says: For each mother, over 8.5 million TCR beta CDR3 reads were obtained, and for each child, 2.5 million to 3 million.

This clonotype was sampled from a girl between 2 and 10 years old in good health. Input material: blood. The gene calls are TRBV7-3 and TRBJ2-3; no firm D call. CDR3 DNA sequence: TGTGCCAGCAGCTTGGCGCTATCTAGCACAGATACGCAGTATTTT. Translated: CASSLALSSTDTQYF.